What follows are 8 T cell receptor beta chains derived from one specimen sequenced in a study of neurological immune-mediated disorders. One entry per CDR3 protein results from TCRdb running MiXCR on the 5' RACE reads. The data show roughly 21,000 distinct CDR3 sequences, more than 14% seen once. Sequencing was carried out using PBMCs. The receptors were sampled from a female donor with HTLV-1-associated myelopathy (HAM/TSP).

In its sample, this clonotype was seen many times. The chain links TRBV29-1 to TRBJ2-1, with unresolved D. Germline CDR1 SQVTM, CDR2 ANQGSEA. V was cut by 2 bases and J by 4 bases, with 15 bases left in between. This CDR3 region has 15 residues. The CDR3 DNA reads TGCAGCGTTGAACGTGTAGGGTTGTTGTACAATGAGCAGTTCTTC. This sequence encodes CSVERVGLLYNEQFF.

This clonotype was seen ten or more times. This chain connects TRBV5-6 to TRBJ2-1, with a possible D match to TRBD1 (6 bases). The germline gives CDR1 SGHDT, CDR2 YYEEEE. This CDR3 spans 15 amino acids. The V end was cut by 1 base, the J end by 0 bases, with 8 bases between. The CDR3, as DNA: TGTGCCAGCAGCTTGAGGGGGAGCTCCTACAATGAGCAGTTCTTC. It is translated as CASSLRGSSYNEQFF.

This clonotype has a count of ten or more. The chain employs TRBV7-2 and TRBJ2-6; D is uncertain. Trimming pared 1 base from V and 2 bases from J, leaving 9 bases between. Per germline, CDR1 SGHTA and CDR2 FQGNSA. The CDR3 extends over 16 amino acids. The CDR3 DNA reads as TGTGCCAGCAGCTTAGAGGGCCGGGCTGGGGCCAACGTCCTGACTTTC. Translating it yields CASSLEGRAGANVLTF. The full variable domain, in which reference TRBV7-2 and TRBJ2-6 provide the parts outside the CDR3, is GAGVSQSPSNKVTEKGKDVELRCDPISGHTALYWYRQSLGQGLEFLIYFQGNSAPDKSGLPSDRFSAERTGGSVSTLTIQRTQQEDSAVYLCASSLEGRAGANVLTFGAGSRLTVL.

This clonotype was recorded at least ten times. The V and J genes are TRBV20-1 and TRBJ2-7, with a weak D call TRBD2 (6 bases). The CDR3 contains 13 residues. Germline CDR1 is DFQATT and CDR2 is SNEGSKA (reference sequence). V was cut by 6 bases and J by 3 bases, with 15 bases left in between. The CDR3 sequence is CSARDLKGYEQYF. The DNA of the CDR3 is TGCAGTGCGCGGGATCTTAAGGGCTACGAGCAGTACTTC.

This clonotype is medium-sized (0.01 to 0.1%) within its sample. This chain links TRBV10-3 with TRBJ2-7; 10 bases line up with TRBD1. This CDR3 region has 14 residues. CDR1 is ENHRY and CDR2 is SYGVKD in the germline V gene. Trimming took 2 bases from V and 2 from J; bases not matched to a gene: 0. The chain's CDR3 is CAISEGQGAYEQYF. CDR3 bases: TGTGCCATCAGTGAGGGACAGGGGGCCTACGAGCAGTACTTC.

Details on this clonotype: A single base separates this from a much larger clone, so it may be a read error. The gene calls are TRBV20-1 and TRBJ2-3, with 8 bases identical to TRBD2. Germline V gene lookup returns CDR1 DFQATT and CDR2 SNEGSKA (reference sequence). This CDR3 region has 15 residues. The DNA of the CDR3 is TGCAGTGCCCCGGCCGGCGGGAGGACCACAGATATGCAGTATTTT. It yields the protein CSAPAGGRTTDMQYF.

This clonotype was detected many times. The V gene is TRBV12-3 or TRBV12-4, the J gene TRBJ2-2, with D perhaps assigned TRBD1 or TRBD2 (5 bases each). This CDR3 contains 15 residues. V shed 4 bases and J shed 0 bases, with 9 bases lying between them. The CDR3 sequence: CASSSGTTNTGELFF. The CDR3 bases are TGTGCCAGCAGTTCCGGGACCACGAACACCGGGGAGCTGTTTTTT.

This clonotype was detected many times. The genes are TRBV6-5 and TRBJ2-3; 7 bases map to TRBD1. From germline, CDR1 is MNHEY and CDR2 SVGAGI. V trimming: 6 bases; J trimming: 3 bases; junction bases outside the gene matches: 9. CDR3 length: 15 amino acids. CDR3 residues: CASRRRQGVTDTQYF. The DNA of the CDR3 is TGTGCCAGCAGACGTAGACAGGGAGTTACAGATACGCAGTATTTT.